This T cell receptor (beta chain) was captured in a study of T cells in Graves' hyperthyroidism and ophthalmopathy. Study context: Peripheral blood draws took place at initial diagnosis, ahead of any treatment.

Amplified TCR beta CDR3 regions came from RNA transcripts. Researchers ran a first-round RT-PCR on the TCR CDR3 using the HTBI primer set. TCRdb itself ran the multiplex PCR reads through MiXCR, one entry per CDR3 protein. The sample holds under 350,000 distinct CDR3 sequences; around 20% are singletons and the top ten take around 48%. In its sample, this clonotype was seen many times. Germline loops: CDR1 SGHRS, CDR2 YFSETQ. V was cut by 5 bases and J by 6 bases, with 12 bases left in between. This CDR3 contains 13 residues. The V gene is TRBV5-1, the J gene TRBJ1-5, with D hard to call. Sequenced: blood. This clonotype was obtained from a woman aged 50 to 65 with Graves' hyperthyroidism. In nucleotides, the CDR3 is TGCGCCAGCAGTCTGGAAGGCCCTCAGCCCCAGCATTTT. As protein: CASSLEGPQPQHF.